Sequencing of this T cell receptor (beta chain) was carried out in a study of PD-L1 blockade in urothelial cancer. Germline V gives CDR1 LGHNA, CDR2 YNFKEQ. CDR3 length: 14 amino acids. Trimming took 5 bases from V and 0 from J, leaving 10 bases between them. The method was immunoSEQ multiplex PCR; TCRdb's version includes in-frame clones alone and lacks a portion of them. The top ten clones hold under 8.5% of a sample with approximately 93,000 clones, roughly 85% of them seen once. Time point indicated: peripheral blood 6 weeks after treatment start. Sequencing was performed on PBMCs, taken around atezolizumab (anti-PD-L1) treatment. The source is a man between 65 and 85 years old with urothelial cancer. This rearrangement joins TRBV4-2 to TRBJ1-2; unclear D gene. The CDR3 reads CASSEVSANYGYTF. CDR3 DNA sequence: TGTGCCAGCAGCGAAGTAAGCGCTAACTATGGCTACACCTTC.